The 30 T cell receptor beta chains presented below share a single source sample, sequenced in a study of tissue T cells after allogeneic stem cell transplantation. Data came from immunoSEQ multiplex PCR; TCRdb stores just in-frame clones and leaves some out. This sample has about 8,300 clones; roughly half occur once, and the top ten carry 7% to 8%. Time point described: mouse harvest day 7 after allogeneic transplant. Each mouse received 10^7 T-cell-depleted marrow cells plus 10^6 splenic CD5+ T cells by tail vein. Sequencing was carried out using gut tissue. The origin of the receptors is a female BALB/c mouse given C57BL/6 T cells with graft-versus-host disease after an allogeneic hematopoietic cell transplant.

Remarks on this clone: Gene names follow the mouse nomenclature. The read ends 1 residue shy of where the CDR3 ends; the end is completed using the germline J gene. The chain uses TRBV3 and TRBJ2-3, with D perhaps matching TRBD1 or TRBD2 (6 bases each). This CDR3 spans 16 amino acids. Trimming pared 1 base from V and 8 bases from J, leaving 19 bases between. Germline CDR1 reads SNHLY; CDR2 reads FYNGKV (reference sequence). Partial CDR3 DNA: TGTGCCAGCAGCTTAGTGGCGGGGGCCGCTGCACCAACGCTGTAT. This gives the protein CASSLVAGAAAPTLY. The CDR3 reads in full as CASSLVAGAAAPTLYF.

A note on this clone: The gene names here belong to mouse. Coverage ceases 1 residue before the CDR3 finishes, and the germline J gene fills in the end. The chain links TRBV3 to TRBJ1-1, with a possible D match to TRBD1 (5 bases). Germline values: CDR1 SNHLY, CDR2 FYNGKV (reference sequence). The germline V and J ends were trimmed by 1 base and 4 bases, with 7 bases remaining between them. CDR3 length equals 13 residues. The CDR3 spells CASSLGGGTEVFF. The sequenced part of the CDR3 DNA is TGTGCCAGCAGCTTAGGGGGGGGCACAGAAGTCTTC. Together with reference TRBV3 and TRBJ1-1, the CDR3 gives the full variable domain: GPKVLQIPSHQIIDMGQMVTLNCDPVSNHLYFYWYKQILGQQMEFLVNFYNGKVMEKSKLFKDQFSVERPDGSYFTLKIQPTALEDSAVYFCASSLGGGTEVFFGKGTRLTVV.

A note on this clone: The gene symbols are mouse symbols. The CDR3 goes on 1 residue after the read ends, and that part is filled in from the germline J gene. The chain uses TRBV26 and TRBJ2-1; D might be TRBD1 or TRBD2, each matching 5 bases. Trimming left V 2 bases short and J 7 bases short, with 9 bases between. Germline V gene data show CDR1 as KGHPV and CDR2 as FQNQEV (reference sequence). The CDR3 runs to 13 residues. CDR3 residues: CASSLGTRAEQFF. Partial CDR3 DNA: TGTGCCAGCAGTCTGGGGACCAGGGCTGAGCAGTTC. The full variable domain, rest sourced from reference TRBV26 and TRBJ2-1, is NSKVIQTPRYLVKGQGQKAKMRCIPEKGHPVVFWYQQNKNNEFKFLINFQNQEVLQQIDMTEKRFSAECPSNSPCSLEIQSSEAGDSALYLCASSLGTRAEQFFGPGTRLTVL.

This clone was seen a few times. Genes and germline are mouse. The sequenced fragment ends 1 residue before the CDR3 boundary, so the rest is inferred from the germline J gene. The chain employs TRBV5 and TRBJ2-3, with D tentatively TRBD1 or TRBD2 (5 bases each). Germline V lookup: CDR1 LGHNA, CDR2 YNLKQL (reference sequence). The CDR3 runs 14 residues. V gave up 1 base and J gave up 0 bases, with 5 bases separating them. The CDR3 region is CASSQGGSAETLYF. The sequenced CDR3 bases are TGTGCCAGCAGCCAAGGGGGGAGTGCAGAAACGCTGTAT.

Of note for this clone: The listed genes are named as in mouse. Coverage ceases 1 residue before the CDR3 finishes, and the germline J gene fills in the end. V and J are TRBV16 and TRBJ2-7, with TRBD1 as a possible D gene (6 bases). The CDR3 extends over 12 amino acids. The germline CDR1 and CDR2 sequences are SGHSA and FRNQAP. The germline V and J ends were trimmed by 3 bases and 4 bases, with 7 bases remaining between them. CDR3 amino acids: CASSLGQYEQYF. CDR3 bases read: TGTGCAAGCAGCTTGGGACAATATGAACAGTAC.

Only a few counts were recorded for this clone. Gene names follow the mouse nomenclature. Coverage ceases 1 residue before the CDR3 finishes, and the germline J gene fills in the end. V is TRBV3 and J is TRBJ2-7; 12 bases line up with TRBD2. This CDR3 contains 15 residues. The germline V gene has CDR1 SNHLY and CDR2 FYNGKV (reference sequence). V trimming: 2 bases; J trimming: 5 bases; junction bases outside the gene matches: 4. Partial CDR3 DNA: TGTGCCAGCAGCTTACCAGGGACTGGGGGGCATGAACAGTAC. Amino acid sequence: CASSLPGTGGHEQY. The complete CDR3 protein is CASSLPGTGGHEQYF.

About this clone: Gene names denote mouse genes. Partial CDR3 DNA: TGTGCCAGCAGTCTGGGGACAGGGATCGAAAGATTATTT. Its translation is CASSLGTGIERLF. The complete CDR3 sequence is CASSLGTGIERLFF. This chain connects TRBV26 to TRBJ1-4; 9 bases line up with TRBD1. The DNA ends 1 residue before the CDR3 does, and the rest of the CDR3 is filled in from the germline J gene. The length of the CDR3 is 14 residues. The trim removed 2 bases at V and 7 bases at J, leaving 2 bases unmatched. CDR1 is KGHPV and CDR2 is FQNQEV in the germline V gene (reference sequence).

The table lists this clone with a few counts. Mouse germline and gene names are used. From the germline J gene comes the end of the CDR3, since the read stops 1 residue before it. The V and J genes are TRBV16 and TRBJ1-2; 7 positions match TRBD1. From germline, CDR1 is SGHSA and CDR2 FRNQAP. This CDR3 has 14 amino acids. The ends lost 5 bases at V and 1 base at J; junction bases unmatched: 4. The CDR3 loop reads CASSMTGINSDYTF. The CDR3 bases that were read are TGTGCAAGCAGCATGACAGGGATAAACTCCGACTACACC.

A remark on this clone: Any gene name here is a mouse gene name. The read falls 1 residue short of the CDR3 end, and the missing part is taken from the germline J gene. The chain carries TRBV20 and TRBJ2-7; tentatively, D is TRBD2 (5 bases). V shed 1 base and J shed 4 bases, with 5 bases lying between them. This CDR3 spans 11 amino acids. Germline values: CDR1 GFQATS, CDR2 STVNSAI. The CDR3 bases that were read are TGTGGTGCTAGGGTGGGGTATGAACAGTAC. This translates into CGARVGYEQY. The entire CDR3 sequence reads CGARVGYEQYF.

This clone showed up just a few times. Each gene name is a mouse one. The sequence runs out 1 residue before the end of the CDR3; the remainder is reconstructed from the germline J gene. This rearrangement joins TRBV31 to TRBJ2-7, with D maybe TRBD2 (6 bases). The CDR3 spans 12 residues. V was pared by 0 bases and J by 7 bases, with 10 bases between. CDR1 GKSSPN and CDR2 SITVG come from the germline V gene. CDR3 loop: CAWSLPGEEQYF. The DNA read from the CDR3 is TGTGCCTGGAGTCTTCCTGGGGAAGAACAGTAC.

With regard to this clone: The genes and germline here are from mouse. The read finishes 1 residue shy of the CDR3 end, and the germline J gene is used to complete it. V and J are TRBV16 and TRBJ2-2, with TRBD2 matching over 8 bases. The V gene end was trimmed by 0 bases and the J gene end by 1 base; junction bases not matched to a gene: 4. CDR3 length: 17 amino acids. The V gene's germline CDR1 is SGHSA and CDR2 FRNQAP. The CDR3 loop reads CASSLDFGGVNTGQLYF. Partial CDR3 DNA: TGTGCAAGCAGCTTAGATTTTGGGGGGGTAAACACCGGGCAGCTCTAC.

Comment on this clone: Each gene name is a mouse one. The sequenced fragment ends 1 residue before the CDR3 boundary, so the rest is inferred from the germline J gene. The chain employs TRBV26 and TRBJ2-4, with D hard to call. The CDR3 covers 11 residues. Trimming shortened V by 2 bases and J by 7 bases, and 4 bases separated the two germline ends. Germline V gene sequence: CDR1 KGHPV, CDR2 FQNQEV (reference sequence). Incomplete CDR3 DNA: TGTGCCAGCAGTCTGAGGGACACCTTGTAC. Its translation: CASSLRDTLY. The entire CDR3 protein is CASSLRDTLYF.

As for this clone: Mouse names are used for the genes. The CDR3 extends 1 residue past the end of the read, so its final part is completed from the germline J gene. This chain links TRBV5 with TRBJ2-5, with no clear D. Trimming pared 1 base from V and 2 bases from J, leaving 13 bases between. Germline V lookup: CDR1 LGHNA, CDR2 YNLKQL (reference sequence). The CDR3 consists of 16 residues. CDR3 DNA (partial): TGTGCCAGCAGCCAAGTGAGAGGGTCCCTCCAAGACACCCAGTAC. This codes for CASSQVRGSLQDTQY. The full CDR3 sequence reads CASSQVRGSLQDTQYF.

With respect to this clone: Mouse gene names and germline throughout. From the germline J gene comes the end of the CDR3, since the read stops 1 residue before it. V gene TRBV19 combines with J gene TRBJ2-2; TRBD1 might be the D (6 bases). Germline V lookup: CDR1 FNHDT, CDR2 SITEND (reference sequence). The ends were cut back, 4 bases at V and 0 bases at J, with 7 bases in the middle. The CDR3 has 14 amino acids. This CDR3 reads CASSGQTNTGQLYF. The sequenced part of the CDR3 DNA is TGTGCCAGCAGTGGACAGACAAACACCGGGCAGCTCTAC.

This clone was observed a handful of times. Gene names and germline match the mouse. The CDR3 here is CASSLDRSEVFF. Incomplete CDR3 DNA: TGTGCAAGCAGCTTGGACAGGTCAGAAGTCTTC. The V and J genes are TRBV16 and TRBJ1-1, with TRBD1 identical over 7 bases. The DNA ends 1 residue before the CDR3 does, and the rest of the CDR3 is filled in from the germline J gene. Losses at the gene ends were 3 bases for V and 6 bases for J; bases not matched to a gene: 1. Germline CDR1 and CDR2: SGHSA and FRNQAP. The CDR3 consists of 12 residues.

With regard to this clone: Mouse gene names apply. CDR3 protein: CASRPQDKSNTEVFF. Partial CDR3 DNA: TGTGCTAGCAGGCCCCAGGACAAATCAAACACAGAAGTCTTC. J is TRBJ1-1 and V is TRBV29, with D possibly TRBD1 on 5 matching bases. The CDR3 extends 1 residue past the end of the read, so its final part is completed from the germline J gene. Looked up from germline, CDR1 is MSHET and CDR2 is SYDVDS. CDR3 size: 15 residues. Trimming stripped 6 bases from V and 0 bases from J, with 14 bases between.

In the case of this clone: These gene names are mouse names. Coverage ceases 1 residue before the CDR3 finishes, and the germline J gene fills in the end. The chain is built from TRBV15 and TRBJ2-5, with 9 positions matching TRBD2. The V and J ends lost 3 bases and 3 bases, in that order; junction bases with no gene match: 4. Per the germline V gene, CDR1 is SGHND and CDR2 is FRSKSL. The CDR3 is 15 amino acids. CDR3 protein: CASSFYTGGQDTQYF. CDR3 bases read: TGTGCCAGCAGTTTCTACACTGGGGGGCAAGACACCCAGTAC.

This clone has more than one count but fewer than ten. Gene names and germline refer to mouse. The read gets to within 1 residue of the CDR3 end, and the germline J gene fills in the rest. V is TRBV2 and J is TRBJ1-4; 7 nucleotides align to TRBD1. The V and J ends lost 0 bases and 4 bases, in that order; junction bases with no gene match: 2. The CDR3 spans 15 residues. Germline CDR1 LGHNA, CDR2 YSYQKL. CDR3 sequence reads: CASSQERGLNERLFF. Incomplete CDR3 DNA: TGTGCCAGCAGCCAAGAGAGGGGGCTCAACGAAAGATTATTT.

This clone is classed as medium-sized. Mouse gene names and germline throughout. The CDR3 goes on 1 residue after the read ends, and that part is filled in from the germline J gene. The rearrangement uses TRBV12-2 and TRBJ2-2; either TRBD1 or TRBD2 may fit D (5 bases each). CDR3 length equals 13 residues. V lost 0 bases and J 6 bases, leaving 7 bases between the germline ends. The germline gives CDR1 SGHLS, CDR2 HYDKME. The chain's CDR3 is CASSLRGPGQLYF. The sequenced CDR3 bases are TGTGCCAGCTCTCTCCGGGGACCCGGGCAGCTCTAC.

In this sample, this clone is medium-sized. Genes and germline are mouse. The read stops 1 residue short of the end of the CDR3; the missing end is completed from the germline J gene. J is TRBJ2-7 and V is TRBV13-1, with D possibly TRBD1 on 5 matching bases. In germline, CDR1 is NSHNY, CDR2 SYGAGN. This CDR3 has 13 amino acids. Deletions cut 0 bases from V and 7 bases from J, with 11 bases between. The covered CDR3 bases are TGTGCCAGCAGTGATGCACCCAGGGTCGAACAGTAC. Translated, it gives CASSDAPRVEQY. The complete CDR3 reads CASSDAPRVEQYF.

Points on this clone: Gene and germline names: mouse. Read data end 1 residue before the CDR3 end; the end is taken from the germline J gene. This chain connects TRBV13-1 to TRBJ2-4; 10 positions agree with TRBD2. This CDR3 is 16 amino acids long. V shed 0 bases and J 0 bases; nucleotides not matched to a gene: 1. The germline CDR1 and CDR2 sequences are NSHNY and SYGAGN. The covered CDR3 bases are TGTGCCAGCAGTGATGGGGACTGGGGTAGTCAAAACACCTTGTAC. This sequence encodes CASSDGDWGSQNTLY. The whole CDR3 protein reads CASSDGDWGSQNTLYF.

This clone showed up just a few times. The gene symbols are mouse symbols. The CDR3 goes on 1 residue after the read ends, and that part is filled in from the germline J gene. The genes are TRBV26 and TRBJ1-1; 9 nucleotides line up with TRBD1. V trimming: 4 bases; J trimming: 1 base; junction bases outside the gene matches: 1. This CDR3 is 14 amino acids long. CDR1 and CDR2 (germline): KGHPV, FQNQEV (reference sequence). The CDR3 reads CASSPTGGNTEVFF. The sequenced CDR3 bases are TGTGCCAGCAGTCCGACAGGGGGGAACACAGAAGTCTTC.

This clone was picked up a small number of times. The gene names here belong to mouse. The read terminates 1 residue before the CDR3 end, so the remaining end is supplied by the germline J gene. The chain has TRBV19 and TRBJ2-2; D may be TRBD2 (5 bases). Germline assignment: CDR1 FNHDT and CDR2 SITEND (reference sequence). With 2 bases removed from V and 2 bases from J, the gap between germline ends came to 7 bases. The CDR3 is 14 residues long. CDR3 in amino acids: CASSISGNTGQLYF. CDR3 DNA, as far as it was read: TGTGCCAGCAGTATTTCTGGGAACACCGGGCAGCTCTAC.

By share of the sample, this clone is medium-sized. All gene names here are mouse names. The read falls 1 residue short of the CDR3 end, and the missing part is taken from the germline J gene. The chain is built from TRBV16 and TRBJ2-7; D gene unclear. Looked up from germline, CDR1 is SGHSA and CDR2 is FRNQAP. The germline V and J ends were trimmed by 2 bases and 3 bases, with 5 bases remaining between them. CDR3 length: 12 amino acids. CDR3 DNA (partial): TGTGCAAGCAGCTTAAGCGGCTATGAACAGTAC. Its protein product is CASSLSGYEQY. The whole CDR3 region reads CASSLSGYEQYF.

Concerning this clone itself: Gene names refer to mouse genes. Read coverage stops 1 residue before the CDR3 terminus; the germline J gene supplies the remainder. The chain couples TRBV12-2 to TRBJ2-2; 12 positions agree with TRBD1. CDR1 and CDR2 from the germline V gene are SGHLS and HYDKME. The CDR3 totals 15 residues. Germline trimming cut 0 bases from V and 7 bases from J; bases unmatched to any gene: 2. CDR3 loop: CASSLGTGGGGQLYF. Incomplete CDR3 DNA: TGTGCCAGCTCTCTCGGGACAGGGGGCGGCGGGCAGCTCTAC.

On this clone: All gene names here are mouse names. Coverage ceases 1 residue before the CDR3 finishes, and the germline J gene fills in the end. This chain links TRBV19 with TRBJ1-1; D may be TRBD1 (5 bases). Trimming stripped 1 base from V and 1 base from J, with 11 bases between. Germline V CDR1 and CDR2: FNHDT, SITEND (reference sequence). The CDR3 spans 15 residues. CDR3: CASSIPRAGNTEVFF. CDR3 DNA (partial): TGTGCCAGCAGTATACCCAGGGCGGGGAACACAGAAGTCTTC.

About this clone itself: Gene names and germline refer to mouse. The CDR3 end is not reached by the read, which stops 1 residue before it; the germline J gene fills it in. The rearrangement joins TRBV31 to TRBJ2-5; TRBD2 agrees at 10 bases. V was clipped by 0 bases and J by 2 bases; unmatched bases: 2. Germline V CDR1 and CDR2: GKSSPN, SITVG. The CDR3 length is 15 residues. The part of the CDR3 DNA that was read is TGTGCCTGGAGTCTAAACTGGGGGGGCCAAGACACCCAGTAC. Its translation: CAWSLNWGGQDTQY. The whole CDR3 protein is CAWSLNWGGQDTQYF.

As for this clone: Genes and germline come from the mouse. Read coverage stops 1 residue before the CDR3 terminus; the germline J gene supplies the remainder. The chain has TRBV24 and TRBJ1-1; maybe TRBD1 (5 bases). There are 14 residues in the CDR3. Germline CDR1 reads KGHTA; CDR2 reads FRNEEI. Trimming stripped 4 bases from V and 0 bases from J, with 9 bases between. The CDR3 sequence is CASSPQGANTEVFF. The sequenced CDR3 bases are TGTGCCAGCAGTCCCCAGGGTGCAAACACAGAAGTCTTC.

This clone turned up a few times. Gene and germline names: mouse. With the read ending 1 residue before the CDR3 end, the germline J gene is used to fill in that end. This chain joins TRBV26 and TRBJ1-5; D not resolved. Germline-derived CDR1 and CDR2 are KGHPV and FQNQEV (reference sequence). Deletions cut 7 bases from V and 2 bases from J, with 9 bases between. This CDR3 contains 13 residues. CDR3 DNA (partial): TGTGCCAGCACCCAGACGGACAACCAGGCTCCGCTT. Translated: CASTQTDNQAPL. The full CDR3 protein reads CASTQTDNQAPLF.

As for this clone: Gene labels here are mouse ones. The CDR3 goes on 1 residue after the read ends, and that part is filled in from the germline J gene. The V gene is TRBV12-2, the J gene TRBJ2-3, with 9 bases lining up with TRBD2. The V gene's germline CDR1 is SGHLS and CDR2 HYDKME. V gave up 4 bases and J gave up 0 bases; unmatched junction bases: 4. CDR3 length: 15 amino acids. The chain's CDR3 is CASSLGGASAETLYF. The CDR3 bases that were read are TGTGCCAGCTCCCTTGGGGGGGCTAGTGCAGAAACGCTGTAT.